This passage covers 27 T cell receptor beta chains from one sample sequenced in a study of blood T cells in healthy people across ages. Primed by a sample-barcoded 5' primer and a J-beta primer mix, a second PCR proceeded for roughly 6 to 12 cycles. From the 5' RACE reads, TCRdb called clonotypes with MiXCR, one entry per CDR3 protein. The data hold around 990,000 distinct CDR3 sequences, with roughly 24% observed a single time. These same records also appear under a second study, on T cells of mothers and their children.

The sample consisted of blood. These receptors all come from a girl aged 2 to 10 in good health.

This clonotype was seen a few times. The rearrangement uses TRBV5-1 and TRBJ1-1, with 7 bases that match TRBD1. CDR1 and CDR2 (germline): SGHRS, YFSETQ. J was trimmed by 3 bases and V by 4 bases; bases with no gene match: 6. The CDR3 runs to 14 residues. The CDR3, as DNA: TGCGCCAGCAGCCCCGGACAGGCCGACACTGAAGCTTTCTTT. Its translation: CASSPGQADTEAFF.

This clonotype was detected only a few times. J is TRBJ2-3 and V is TRBV9; 10 bases fit TRBD2. The CDR3 consists of 16 residues. V gave up 3 bases and J gave up 2 bases; unmatched junction bases: 6. Germline-derived CDR1 and CDR2 are SGDLS and YYNGEE. The CDR3 loop reads CASSGERGGLTDTQYF. CDR3 bases: TGTGCCAGCAGCGGGGAGCGGGGGGGCCTCACAGATACGCAGTATTTT. Full variable domain (missing parts from reference TRBV9 and TRBJ2-3): DSGVTQTPKHLITATGQRVTLRCSPRSGDLSVYWYQQSLDQGLQFLIQYYNGEERAKGNILERFSAQQFPDLHSELNLSSLELGDSALYFCASSGERGGLTDTQYFGPGTRLTVL.

This clonotype turned up a few times. The CDR3 is CASSLSGGAMDTQYF. CDR3 nucleotides: TGTGCCAGCAGCTTGAGCGGGGGGGCAATGGATACGCAGTATTTT. V usage is TRBV7-2 and J usage is TRBJ2-3; TRBD2 matches at 10 bases. The V and J ends lost 3 bases and 6 bases, in that order; junction bases with no gene match: 6. CDR1 SGHTA and CDR2 FQGNSA come from the germline V gene. The CDR3 runs to 15 residues.

This clonotype turned up a few times. The chain's CDR3 is CASSQTGGQGETQYF. The DNA for the CDR3 is TGTGCCAGCAGCCAGACAGGGGGCCAAGGGGAGACCCAGTACTTC. The V call is TRBV2, the J call TRBJ2-5; 10 bases align to TRBD1. The V gene's germline CDR1 is SNHLY and CDR2 FYNNEI. Losses at the gene ends were 6 bases for V and 5 bases for J; bases not matched to a gene: 9. The CDR3 has 15 amino acids. The full variable domain, with the rest looked up from reference TRBV2 and TRBJ2-5, is EPEVTQTPSHQVTQMGQEVILRCVPISNHLYFYWYRQILGQKVEFLVSFYNNEISEKSEIFDDQFSVERPDGSNFTLKIRSTKLEDSAMYFCASSQTGGQGETQYFGPGTRLLVL.

The V call is TRBV7-9, the J call TRBJ1-5; maybe TRBD1 (6 bases). The CDR3 has 17 residues. The germline V gene encodes CDR1 SEHNR and CDR2 FQNEAQ (reference sequence). Trimming took off 5 bases at V and 4 bases at J, with 21 bases between the two ends. The CDR3 nucleotides read TGTGCCAGCAGCAAGGGGGACCAGGCGGGGCCAAATCAGCCCCAGCATTTT. Residues: CASSKGDQAGPNQPQHF.

V is TRBV11-2 and J is TRBJ1-1, with D possibly TRBD1 on 5 matching bases. CDR1 is SGHAT and CDR2 is FQNNGV in the germline V gene. The ends were cut back, 5 bases at V and 3 bases at J, with 10 bases in the middle. CDR3 length: 13 amino acids. CDR3 in DNA: TGTGCCAGCAGCCGTAAGACAGACACTGAAGCTTTCTTT. Its protein product is CASSRKTDTEAFF.

The chain is built from TRBV21-1 and TRBJ2-6; the table's D call of TRBD2 was not tested on the DNA. TRBV21-1 corresponds to a pseudogene. The CDR3 is 14 residues long. CDR3 protein: CASSEGQRQVVLTF. The CDR3 DNA reads as TGTGCCAGCAGCGAGGGACAGCGGCAAGTCGTCCTGACTTTC.

This chain joins TRBV12-3 or TRBV12-4 and TRBJ2-1; no firm D call. The J call may not be correct, given that the DNA end is closer to TRBJ2-7. This CDR3 has 12 amino acids. The CDR3: CASTFQNYEQYF. The CDR3 DNA is TGTGCCAGCACCTTCCAGAACTACGAGCAGTACTTC.

CDR3 in amino acids: CASSRQSSYNSPLHF. The CDR3 nucleotides are TGTGCCAGCAGTAGGCAGAGCTCCTATAATTCACCCCTCCACTTT. The genes are TRBV25-1 and TRBJ1-6, with D uncertain. Germline V gene lookup returns CDR1 MGHDK and CDR2 SYGVNS. V was shortened by 5 bases and J by 0 bases, with 8 bases between the two germline ends. This CDR3 spans 15 amino acids.

The chain recombines TRBV29-1 with TRBJ1-3, with 11 bases that match TRBD1. Germline lookup yields CDR1 SQVTM and CDR2 ANQGSEA. The CDR3 is 12 residues long. Trimming cost V 7 bases and J 8 bases; bases outside gene matches: 4. CDR3 in amino acids: CSAGQGVDTIYF. The CDR3, as DNA: TGCAGCGCGGGACAGGGGGTAGACACCATATATTTT.

The CDR3 coding sequence is TGCAGCGTAGTGACTAGCGGGAGAATGGACGAGCAGTACTTC. Translated, it gives CSVVTSGRMDEQYF. The J gene is TRBJ2-7, the V gene TRBV29-1, with 12 nucleotides matching TRBD2. The germline V gene has CDR1 SQVTM and CDR2 ANQGSEA. The CDR3 is 14 amino acids. With V trimmed by 6 bases and J by 5 bases, 8 bases remained unmatched.

This clonotype was detected only a few times. The V and J genes are TRBV5-1 and TRBJ2-1; TRBD1 agrees at 7 bases. Losses at the gene ends were 4 bases for V and 4 bases for J; bases not matched to a gene: 11. From germline, CDR1 is SGHRS and CDR2 YFSETQ. This CDR3 comprises 16 residues. The DNA for the CDR3 is TGCGCCAGCAGCCCCACACAGGGGAGTTCGTACAATGAGCAGTTCTTC. Amino acid sequence: CASSPTQGSSYNEQFF.

The rearrangement uses TRBV5-1 and TRBJ2-1, with a possible D match to TRBD1 (6 bases). The CDR3 extends over 13 amino acids. Trimming removed 9 bases from V and 0 bases from J, with 10 bases in between. Germline assignment: CDR1 SGHRS and CDR2 YFSETQ. DNA of the CDR3: TGCGCCACCAGGGGCGCCTCCTACAATGAGCAGTTCTTC. This translates into CATRGASYNEQFF.

The chain joins TRBV4-3 to TRBJ2-1; D might be TRBD2 (6 bases). CDR1 and CDR2 from the germline V gene are LGHNA and YSLEER. The CDR3 has 15 residues. Trimming removed 4 bases from V and 2 bases from J, with 12 bases in between. CDR3 DNA sequence: TGCGCCAGCAGCCGGGTGGTAGCGGCCTACAATGAGCAGTTCTTC. Translation: CASSRVVAAYNEQFF.

This clonotype was counted only a few times. The J gene is TRBJ2-5, the V gene TRBV28, with D perhaps TRBD1 or TRBD2 (5 bases each). Looked up from germline, CDR1 is MDHEN and CDR2 is SYDVKM. The CDR3 is made up of 14 amino acids. Trimming stripped 4 bases from V and 1 base from J, with 10 bases between. The CDR3, as DNA: TGTGCCAGCAGTTCCCGGGACCCCCAAGAGACCCAGTACTTC. Protein: CASSSRDPQETQYF.

A few counts support this clonotype. The chain is built from TRBV24-1 and TRBJ2-3; D ambiguous. CDR1 is KGHDR and CDR2 is SFDVKD in the germline V gene. Trimming took off 9 bases at V and 4 bases at J, with 19 bases between the two ends. The CDR3 length is 15 residues. The CDR3 protein is CATDEGFRSADTQYF. DNA for the CDR3: TGTGCCACCGATGAAGGTTTTAGAAGCGCAGATACGCAGTATTTT.

This clonotype was counted only a few times. This rearrangement joins TRBV27 to TRBJ2-2; 8 positions match TRBD2. Germline trimming cut 8 bases from V and 0 bases from J; bases unmatched to any gene: 5. This CDR3 spans 15 amino acids. Germline loops: CDR1 MNHEY, CDR2 SMNVEV (reference sequence). This CDR3 is CASVKLAANTGELFF. For the CDR3, the DNA is TGTGCCAGCGTGAAACTAGCGGCGAACACCGGGGAGCTGTTTTTT.

This rearrangement joins TRBV7-9 to TRBJ2-5, with a possible D match to TRBD1 (6 bases). The CDR3 covers 14 residues. Germline lookup yields CDR1 SEHNR and CDR2 FQNEAQ (reference sequence). V lost 5 bases, J lost 1 base, and 11 bases lay in between. As DNA, the CDR3 is TGTGCCAGCAGCACAGAACAGGGCCAAGAGACCCAGTACTTC. This gives the protein CASSTEQGQETQYF.

The CDR3 nucleotides read TGTGCCAGCGGCCGGGACAGGGGTATCACCGGGGAGCTGTTTTTT. Residues: CASGRDRGITGELFF. The chain couples TRBV28 to TRBJ2-2; 10 bases match TRBD1. J was trimmed by 4 bases and V by 8 bases; bases with no gene match: 7. Per germline, CDR1 MDHEN and CDR2 SYDVKM. This CDR3 comprises 15 residues.

This clonotype came up a few times. The chain joins TRBV19 to TRBJ2-1, with D maybe TRBD1 (5 bases). Germline V gene lookup returns CDR1 LNHDA and CDR2 SQIVND (reference sequence). Trimming cost V 3 bases and J 7 bases, with 13 bases left between them. This CDR3 spans 14 amino acids. The CDR3 sequence: CASSIETVRNEQFF. CDR3 in DNA: TGTGCCAGTAGTATCGAGACAGTGAGGAATGAGCAGTTCTTC.

A remark on this clonotype: An end of the junction does not agree with germline; a read error may underlie this. This sequence joins TRBV5-4 and TRBJ1-2; D is perhaps TRBD1 (6 bases). This CDR3 has 14 amino acids. Germline-derived CDR1 and CDR2 are SGHNT and YYREEE (reference sequence). The CDR3 DNA sequence: TGTGCCAGCAGCTTCCCCGGGGGCGGCGATGGCTACGCCTTC. Amino acids: CASSFPGGGDGYAF.

This clonotype was picked up a small number of times. CDR3 loop: CSASSRQTRWETQYF. The CDR3 DNA reads TGCAGTGCCAGTTCGAGGCAGACGCGGTGGGAGACCCAGTACTTC. The chain joins TRBV20-1 to TRBJ2-5; D is undetermined. V dropped 6 bases and J dropped 5 bases, with 22 bases sitting between them. CDR3 length equals 15 residues. Germline V gene data show CDR1 as DFQATT and CDR2 as SNEGSKA (reference sequence).

This clonotype has a handful of counts. The V and J genes are TRBV5-1 and TRBJ2-5; D possibly corresponds to TRBD1 (5 bases). The end of the DNA is better explained by TRBJ2-7, so the J call may be wrong. From germline, CDR1 is SGHRS and CDR2 YFSETQ. This CDR3 is 15 amino acids long. The CDR3 DNA follows: TGCGCCAGCAGTCCATCAGGGAATCTAATCTACGAGCAGTACTTC. Translating it yields CASSPSGNLIYEQYF.

The chain employs TRBV21-1 and TRBJ1-2. TRBV21-1 is an annotated pseudogene. The CDR3 consists of 16 residues. CDR3 DNA sequence: TGTGCCAGCACCCCAGGCCGCCTCCAAAGCGACTATGGCTACACCTTC. It encodes CASTPGRLQSDYGYTF.

This clonotype appeared once. The chain joins TRBV6-5 to TRBJ2-5, with 11 bases lining up with TRBD1. CDR3 length: 17 amino acids. Unmatched junction bases numbered 8, after V lost 2 bases and J lost 3 bases. Germline CDR1 MNHEY, CDR2 SVGAGI. The chain's CDR3 is CASSYPPGQGVEETQYF. The CDR3 bases are TGTGCCAGCAGTTACCCACCGGGACAGGGGGTCGAAGAGACCCAGTACTTC.

The CDR3, as DNA: TGTGCCAGCTCACCAGGGGGGCAACAAGAGACCCAGTACTTC. Translated, it gives CASSPGGQQETQYF. The rearrangement uses TRBV18 and TRBJ2-5; D may match TRBD1 or TRBD2 (6 bases each). This CDR3 is 14 amino acids long. With 2 bases removed from V and 2 bases from J, the gap between germline ends came to 9 bases. CDR1 is KGHSH and CDR2 is LQKENI in the germline V gene.

The chain carries TRBV7-2 and TRBJ2-3; the match to TRBD1 covers 7 bases. V trimming: 2 bases; J trimming: 6 bases; junction bases outside the gene matches: 8. Germline CDR1 and CDR2: SGHTA and FQGNSA. The CDR3 has 15 amino acids. CDR3 DNA: TGTGCCAGCAGCTTACTGGGCAGCAGGGGGGATACGCAGTATTTT. Translation: CASSLLGSRGDTQYF.